The sequence of this TCR beta chain was determined in a study of cytomegalovirus exposure and HLA in healthy donors. Study conclusions and caveats: The study recorded fewer than 200 TCR beta chains that were cytomegalovirus-associated.

This CDR3 spans 14 amino acids. Germline V gene lookup returns CDR1 MDHEN and CDR2 SYDVKM. V gave up 6 bases and J gave up 5 bases; unmatched junction bases: 5. On this clone: Its cognate antigen is unknown.

Sequencing used immunoSEQ multiplex PCR; TCRdb keeps in-frame clones, though not all of them. Of 150,000 to 200,000 clones listed, approximately 88% are singletons. The chain couples TRBV28 to TRBJ1-4; 8 bases line up with TRBD1. Sequencing used PBMCs. The source of this sequence is a man aged 25 to 40 in good health and CMV-seropositive. The CDR3 protein is CASSSQGENEKLFF. CDR3 sequence (DNA): TGTGCCAGCAGCTCACAGGGGGAGAATGAAAAACTGTTTTTT.